The table lists the clone carrying this T cell receptor beta chain with many counts. CDR1 is SGHVS and CDR2 is FQNEAQ in the germline V gene. Losses at the gene ends were 2 bases for V and 5 bases for J; bases not matched to a gene: 11. The CDR3 loop spans 16 amino acids. This specimen belongs to a study of Graves' ophthalmopathy and Graves' hyperthyroidism. RNA served as the template for amplifying TCR beta CDR3 regions. RT-PCR was first run with HTBI primers, then multiplex PCR in a second round. MiXCR, run by TCRdb on the multiplex PCR reads, gives a single entry per CDR3 protein. Among about 40,000 distinct CDR3 sequences listed, around 52% were seen once.

This receptor was identified in an adult man with Graves' ophthalmopathy. Sequencing was done on a sample of peripheral blood. V and J are TRBV7-8 and TRBJ2-7; TRBD2 matches at 8 bases. CDR3: CASSLQSGGLWDEQYV. The CDR3, as DNA: TGTGCCAGCAGCTTACAAAGCGGGGGTCTTTGGGACGAGCAGTACGTC.